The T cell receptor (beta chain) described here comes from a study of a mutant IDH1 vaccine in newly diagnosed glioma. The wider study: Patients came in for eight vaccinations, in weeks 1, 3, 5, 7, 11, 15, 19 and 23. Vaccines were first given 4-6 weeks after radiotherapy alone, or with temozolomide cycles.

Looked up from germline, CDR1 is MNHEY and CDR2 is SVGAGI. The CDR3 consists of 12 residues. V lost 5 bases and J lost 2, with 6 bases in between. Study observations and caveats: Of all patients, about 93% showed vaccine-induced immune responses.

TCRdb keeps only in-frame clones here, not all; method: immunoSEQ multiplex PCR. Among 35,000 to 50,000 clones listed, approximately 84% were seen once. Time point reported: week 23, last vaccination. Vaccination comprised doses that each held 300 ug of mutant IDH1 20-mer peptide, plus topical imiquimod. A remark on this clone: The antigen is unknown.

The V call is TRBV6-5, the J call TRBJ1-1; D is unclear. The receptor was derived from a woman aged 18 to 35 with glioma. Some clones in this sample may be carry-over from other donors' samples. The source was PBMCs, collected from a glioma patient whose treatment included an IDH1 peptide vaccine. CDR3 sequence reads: CASSRSNTEAFF. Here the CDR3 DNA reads TGTGCCAGCAGTAGGTCAAACACTGAAGCTTTCTTT.